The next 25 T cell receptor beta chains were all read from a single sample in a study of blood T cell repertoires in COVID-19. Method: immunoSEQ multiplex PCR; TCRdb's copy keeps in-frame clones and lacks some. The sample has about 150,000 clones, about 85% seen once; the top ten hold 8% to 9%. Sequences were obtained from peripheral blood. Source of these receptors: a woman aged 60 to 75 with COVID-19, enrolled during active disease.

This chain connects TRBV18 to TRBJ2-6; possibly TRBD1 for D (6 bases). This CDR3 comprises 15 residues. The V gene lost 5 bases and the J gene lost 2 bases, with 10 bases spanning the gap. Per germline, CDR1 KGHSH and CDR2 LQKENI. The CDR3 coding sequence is TGTGCCAGCTCATCGACAGGCACTGGGGCCAACGTCCTGACTTTC. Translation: CASSSTGTGANVLTF.

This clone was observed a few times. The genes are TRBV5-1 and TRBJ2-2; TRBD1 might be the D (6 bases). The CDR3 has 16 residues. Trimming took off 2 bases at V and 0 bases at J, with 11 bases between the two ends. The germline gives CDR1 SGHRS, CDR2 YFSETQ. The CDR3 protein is CASSFPDRTNTGELFF. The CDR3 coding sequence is TGCGCCAGCAGCTTCCCCGACAGGACGAACACCGGGGAGCTGTTTTTT.

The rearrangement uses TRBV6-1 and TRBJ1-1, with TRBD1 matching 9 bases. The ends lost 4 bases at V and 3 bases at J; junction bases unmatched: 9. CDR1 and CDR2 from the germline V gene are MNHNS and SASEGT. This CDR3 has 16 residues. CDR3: CASSGLTGGADTEAFF. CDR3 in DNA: TGTGCCAGCAGTGGACTTACAGGGGGCGCCGACACTGAAGCTTTCTTT.

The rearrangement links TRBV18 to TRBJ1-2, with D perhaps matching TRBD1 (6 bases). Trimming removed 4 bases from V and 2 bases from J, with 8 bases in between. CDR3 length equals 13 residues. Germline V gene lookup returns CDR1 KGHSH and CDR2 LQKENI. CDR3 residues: CASSRDTNYGYTF. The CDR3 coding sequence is TGTGCCAGCTCACGGGACACAAACTATGGCTACACCTTC.

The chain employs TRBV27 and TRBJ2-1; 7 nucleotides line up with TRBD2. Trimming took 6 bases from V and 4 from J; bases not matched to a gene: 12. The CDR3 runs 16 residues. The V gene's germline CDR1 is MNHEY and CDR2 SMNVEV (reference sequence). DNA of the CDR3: TGTGCCAGCAGGCTCAGTACTAGCGCCCTATACAATGAGCAGTTCTTC. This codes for CASRLSTSALYNEQFF.

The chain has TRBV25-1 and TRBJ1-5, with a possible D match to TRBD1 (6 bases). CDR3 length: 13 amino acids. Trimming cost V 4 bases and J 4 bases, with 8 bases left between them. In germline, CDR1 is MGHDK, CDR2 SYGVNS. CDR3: CASSGGGNQPQHF. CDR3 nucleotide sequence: TGTGCCAGCAGTGGAGGGGGTAATCAGCCCCAGCATTTT.

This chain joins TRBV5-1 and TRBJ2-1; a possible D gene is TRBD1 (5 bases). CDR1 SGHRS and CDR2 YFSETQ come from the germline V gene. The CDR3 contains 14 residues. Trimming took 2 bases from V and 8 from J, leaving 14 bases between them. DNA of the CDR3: TGCGCCAGCAGCTTTAGGGGTGGGTCCGATGAGCAGTTCTTC. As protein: CASSFRGGSDEQFF.

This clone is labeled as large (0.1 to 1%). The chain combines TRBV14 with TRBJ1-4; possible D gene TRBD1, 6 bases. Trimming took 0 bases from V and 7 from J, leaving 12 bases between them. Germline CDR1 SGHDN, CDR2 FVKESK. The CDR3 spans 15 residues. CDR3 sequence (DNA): TGTGCCAGCAGCCAAGATCAGGGGATGTTTGAAAAACTGTTTTTT. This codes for CASSQDQGMFEKLFF. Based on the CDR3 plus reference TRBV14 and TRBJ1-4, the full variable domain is EAGVTQFPSHSVIEKGQTVTLRCDPISGHDNLYWYRRVMGKEIKFLLHFVKESKQDESGMPNNRFLAERTGGTYSTLKVQPAELEDSGVYFCASSQDQGMFEKLFFGSGTQLSVL.

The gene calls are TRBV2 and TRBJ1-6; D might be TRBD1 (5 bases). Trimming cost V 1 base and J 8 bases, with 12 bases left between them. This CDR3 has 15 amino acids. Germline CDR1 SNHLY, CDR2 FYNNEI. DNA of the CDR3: TGTGCCAGCAGTGAAGGGGGACTGACCCATTCACCCCTCCACTTT. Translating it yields CASSEGGLTHSPLHF.

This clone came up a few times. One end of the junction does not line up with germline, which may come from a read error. This CDR3 is CASSLDSIGNEQFF. The CDR3, as DNA: TGTGCTAGCAGCCTGGACTCGATCGGCAATGAGCAGTTCTTC. This chain connects TRBV7-7 to TRBJ2-1; possibly TRBD2 for D (5 bases). The CDR3 has 14 residues. Germline V gene data show CDR1 as SSHAT and CDR2 as FNYEAQ (reference sequence).

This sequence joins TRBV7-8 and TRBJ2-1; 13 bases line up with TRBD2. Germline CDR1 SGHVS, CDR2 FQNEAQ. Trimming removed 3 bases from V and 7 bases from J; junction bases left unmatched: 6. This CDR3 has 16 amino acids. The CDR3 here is CASSFRTSGSGNEQFF. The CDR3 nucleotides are TGTGCCAGCAGCTTTCGGACTAGCGGGAGTGGGAATGAGCAGTTCTTC.

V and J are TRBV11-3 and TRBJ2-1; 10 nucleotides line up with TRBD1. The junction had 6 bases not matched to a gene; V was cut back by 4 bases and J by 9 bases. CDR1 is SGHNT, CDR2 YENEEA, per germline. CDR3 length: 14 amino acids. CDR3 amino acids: CASSSGQGRGEQFF. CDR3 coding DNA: TGTGCCAGCAGCTCGGGACAGGGGAGAGGTGAGCAGTTCTTC.

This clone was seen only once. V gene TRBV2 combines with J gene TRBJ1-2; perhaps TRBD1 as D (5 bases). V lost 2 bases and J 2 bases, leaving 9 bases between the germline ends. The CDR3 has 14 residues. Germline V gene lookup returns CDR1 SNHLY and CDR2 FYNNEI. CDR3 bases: TGTGCCAGCAGTGAATGGCGACAGAACTATGGCTACACCTTC. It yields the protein CASSEWRQNYGYTF.

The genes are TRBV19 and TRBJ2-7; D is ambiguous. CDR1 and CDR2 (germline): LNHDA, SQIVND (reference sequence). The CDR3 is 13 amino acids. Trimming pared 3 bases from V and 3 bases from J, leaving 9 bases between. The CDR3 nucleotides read TGTGCCAGTAGTATCCAGGCCGACTACGAGCAGTACTTC. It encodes CASSIQADYEQYF.

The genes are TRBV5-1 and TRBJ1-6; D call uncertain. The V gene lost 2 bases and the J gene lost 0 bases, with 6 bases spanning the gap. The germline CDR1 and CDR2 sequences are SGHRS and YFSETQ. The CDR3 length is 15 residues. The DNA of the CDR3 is TGCGCCAGCAGCTTACAGAGCTCCTATAATTCACCCCTCCACTTT. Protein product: CASSLQSSYNSPLHF.

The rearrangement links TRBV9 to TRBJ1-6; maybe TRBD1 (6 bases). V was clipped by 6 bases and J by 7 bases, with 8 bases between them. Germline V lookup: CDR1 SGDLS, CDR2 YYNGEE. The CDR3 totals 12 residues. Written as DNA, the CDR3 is TGTGCCAGCAACAGGGAAAATTCACCCCTCCACTTT. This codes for CASNRENSPLHF.

The CDR3 DNA is TGTGCCAGCAGCCCGGGTCAGGGTGGCAATCAGCCCCAGCATTTT. This sequence encodes CASSPGQGGNQPQHF. The V gene is TRBV7-2, the J gene TRBJ1-5; D might be TRBD1 (5 bases). Trimming took off 5 bases at V and 2 bases at J, with 13 bases between the two ends. The CDR3 is 15 amino acids. The germline V gene encodes CDR1 SGHTA and CDR2 FQGNSA.

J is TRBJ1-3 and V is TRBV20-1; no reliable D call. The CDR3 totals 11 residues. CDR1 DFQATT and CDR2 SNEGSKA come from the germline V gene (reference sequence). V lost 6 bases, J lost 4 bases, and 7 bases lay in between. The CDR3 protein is CSAPRGNTIYF. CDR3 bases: TGCAGTGCCCCTCGGGGAAACACCATATATTTT.

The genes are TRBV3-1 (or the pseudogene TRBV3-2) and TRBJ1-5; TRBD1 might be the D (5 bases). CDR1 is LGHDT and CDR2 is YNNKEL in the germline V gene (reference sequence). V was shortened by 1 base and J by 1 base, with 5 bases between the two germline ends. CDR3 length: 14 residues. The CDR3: CASSQGQSNQPQHF. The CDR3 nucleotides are TGTGCCAGCAGCCAAGGACAGAGCAATCAGCCCCAGCATTTT.

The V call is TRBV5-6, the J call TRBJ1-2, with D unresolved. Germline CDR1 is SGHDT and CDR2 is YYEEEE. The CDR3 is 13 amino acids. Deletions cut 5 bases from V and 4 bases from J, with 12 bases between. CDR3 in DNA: TGTGCCAGCAGGAGAGAGTCCTTCTATGGCTACACCTTC. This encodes CASRRESFYGYTF.

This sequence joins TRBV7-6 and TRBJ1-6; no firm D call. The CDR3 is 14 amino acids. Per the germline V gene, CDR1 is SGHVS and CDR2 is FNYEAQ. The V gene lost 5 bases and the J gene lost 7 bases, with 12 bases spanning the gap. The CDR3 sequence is CASSADTGNSPLHF. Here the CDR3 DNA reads TGTGCCAGCAGCGCCGACACGGGGAATTCACCCCTCCACTTT.

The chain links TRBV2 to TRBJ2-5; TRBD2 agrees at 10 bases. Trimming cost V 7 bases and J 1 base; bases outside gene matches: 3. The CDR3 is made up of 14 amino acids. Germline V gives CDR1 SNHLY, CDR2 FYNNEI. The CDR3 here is CASTLAGVQETQYF. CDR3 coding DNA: TGTGCCAGCACCCTAGCGGGGGTCCAAGAGACCCAGTACTTC.

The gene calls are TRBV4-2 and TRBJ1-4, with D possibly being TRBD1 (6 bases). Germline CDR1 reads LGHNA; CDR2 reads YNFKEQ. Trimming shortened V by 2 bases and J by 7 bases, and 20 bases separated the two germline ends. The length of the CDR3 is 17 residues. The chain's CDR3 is CASSQSPNRDVGEKLFF. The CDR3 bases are TGTGCCAGCAGCCAATCCCCAAACAGGGACGTAGGTGAAAAACTGTTTTTT.

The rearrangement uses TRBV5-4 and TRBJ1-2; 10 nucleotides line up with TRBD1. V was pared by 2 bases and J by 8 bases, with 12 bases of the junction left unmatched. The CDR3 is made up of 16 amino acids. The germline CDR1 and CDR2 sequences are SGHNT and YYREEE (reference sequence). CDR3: CASSLYSRQGARGYTF. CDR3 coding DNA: TGTGCCAGCAGCTTATACTCACGACAGGGGGCAAGGGGCTACACCTTC.

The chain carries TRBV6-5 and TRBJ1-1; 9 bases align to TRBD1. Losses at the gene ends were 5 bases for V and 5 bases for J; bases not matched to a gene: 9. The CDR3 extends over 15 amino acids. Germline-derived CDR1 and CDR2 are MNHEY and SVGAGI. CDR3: CASSPRQGGRTEAFF. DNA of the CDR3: TGTGCCAGCAGTCCACGACAGGGGGGGAGGACTGAAGCTTTCTTT.